Detailed here is one T cell receptor beta chain. The sample comes from a study of blood T cell repertoires in COVID-19. Overall study context: The analysed material was cDNA or gDNA that came from T cells, B-cell-depleted T cells, or PBMCs.

TCRdb's table, derived via immunoSEQ multiplex PCR, lists solely in-frame clones and lacks some. Of about 170,000 clones detected, around 82% appear once; the ten largest clones hold 11%. In germline, CDR1 is SEHNR, CDR2 FQNEAQ (reference sequence). With 5 bases removed from V and 4 bases from J, the gap between germline ends came to 11 bases. This CDR3 comprises 13 residues. The rearrangement joins TRBV7-9 to TRBJ2-5, with a possible D match to TRBD2 (7 bases). This receptor was taken from a man in his 70s with active or convalescent COVID-19. The sample was peripheral blood. The CDR3: CASSGGARETQYF. CDR3 nucleotide sequence: TGTGCCAGCAGCGGGGGGGCTCGAGAGACCCAGTACTTC.